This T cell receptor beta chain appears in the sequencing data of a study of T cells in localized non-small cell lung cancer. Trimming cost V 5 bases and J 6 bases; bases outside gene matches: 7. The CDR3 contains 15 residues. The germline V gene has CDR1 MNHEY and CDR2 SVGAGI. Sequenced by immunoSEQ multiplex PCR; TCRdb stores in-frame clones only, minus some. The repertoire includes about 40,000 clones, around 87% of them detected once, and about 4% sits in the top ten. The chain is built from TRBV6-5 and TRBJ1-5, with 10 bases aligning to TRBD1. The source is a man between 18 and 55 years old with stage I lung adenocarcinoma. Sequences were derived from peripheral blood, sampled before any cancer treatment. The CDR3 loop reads CASSLSGQGSQPQHF. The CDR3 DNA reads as TGTGCCAGCAGTCTTTCGGGACAGGGGAGTCAGCCCCAGCATTTT.